The TCR beta chain described here comes from a study of post-analysis software for immune sequencing data. Each TCR beta cDNA library carried unique molecular identifiers. One entry per CDR3 protein results from TCRdb running MiXCR on the PCR reads. Among approximately 730,000 distinct CDR3 sequences listed, roughly 50% were seen once. Study-level points and caveats: Same-batch preparations were strongly co-clustered by F measure. Five or six TRBV segments, TRBV5-6, TRBV5-1 and TRBV20-1 among them, were found more frequent in patients than controls. Among multiple sclerosis patients, normalized Chao1 diversity was significantly below that of controls.

The V end was cut by 0 bases, the J end by 7 bases, with 12 bases between. CDR1 is LGHDT and CDR2 is YNNKEL in the germline V gene (reference sequence). The CDR3 extends over 15 amino acids. Points on this clonotype: As yet, its antigen is unknown.

The rearrangement joins TRBV3-1 to TRBJ2-2; TRBD2 might be the D (6 bases). The TCR comes from a girl aged 10 to 17 with multiple sclerosis. Sequencing was performed on blood. DNA for the CDR3: TGTGCCAGCAGCCAAGAGGCGGGCGGGGTCGGGGAGCTGTTTTTT. This translates into CASSQEAGGVGELFF.